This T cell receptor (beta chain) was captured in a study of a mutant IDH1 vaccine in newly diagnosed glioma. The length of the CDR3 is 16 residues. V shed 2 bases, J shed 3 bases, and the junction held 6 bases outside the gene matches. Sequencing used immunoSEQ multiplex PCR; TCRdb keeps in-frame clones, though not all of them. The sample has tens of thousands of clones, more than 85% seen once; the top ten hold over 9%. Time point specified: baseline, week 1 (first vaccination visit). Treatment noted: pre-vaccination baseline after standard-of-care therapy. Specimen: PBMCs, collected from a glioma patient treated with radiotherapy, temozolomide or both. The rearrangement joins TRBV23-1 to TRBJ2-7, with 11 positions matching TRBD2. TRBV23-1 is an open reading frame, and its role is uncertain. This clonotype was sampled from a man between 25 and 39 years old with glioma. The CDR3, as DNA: TGCGCCAGCAGTCAACTTAGCGGGAGGGCCGGCTACGAGCAGTACTTC. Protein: CASSQLSGRAGYEQYF.